These T cell receptor beta chains were read from a single sample in a study of blood T cell repertoires in COVID-19. Repertoires were generated with immunoSEQ multiplex PCR, while TCRdb's copy carries only in-frame clones and drops some. The sample shows just over 40,000 clones, approximately 83% of them seen only once. Material for sequencing was peripheral blood. The receptors shown here come from a woman aged 55-69 years with acute or convalescent COVID-19. The CDR3 runs from the conserved cysteine through the conserved F or W. The order of the fields is clone size, J gene, D gene, V gene, CDR3 DNA, CDR3 protein. The D gene is left open where the match is weak. Clone size appears in some rows only: once, few, many, or a class for an expanded clone.

clone_size: NA
j_call: TRBJ2-7
d_call: NA
v_call: TRBV15
cdr3_nt: TGTGCCACCAGCTTGGATAGCAGCTACGAGCAGTACTTC
cdr3_aa: CATSLDSSYEQYF

clone_size: NA
j_call: TRBJ2-1
d_call: TRBD2
v_call: TRBV18
cdr3_nt: TGTGCCAGCTCACCACTCTCTAGCGGAGACAATGAGCAGTTCTTC
cdr3_aa: CASSPLSSGDNEQFF

clone_size: NA
j_call: TRBJ2-4
d_call: TRBD2
v_call: TRBV9
cdr3_nt: TGTGCCAGCAGTGGACTAGGCCCCAAGTACTTC
cdr3_aa: CASSGLGPKYF

clone_size: NA
j_call: TRBJ1-1
d_call: NA
v_call: TRBV18
cdr3_nt: TGTGCCAGCTCACCACGGGGGCTTTTGAACACTGAAGCTTTCTTT
cdr3_aa: CASSPRGLLNTEAFF

clone_size: NA
j_call: TRBJ1-4
d_call: NA
v_call: TRBV19
cdr3_nt: TGTGCCAGTAGTATAGGGCAGGGGCGAGCGGAAAAACTGTTTTTT
cdr3_aa: CASSIGQGRAEKLFF

clone_size: NA
j_call: TRBJ1-2
d_call: NA
v_call: TRBV7-2
cdr3_nt: TGTGCCAGCAGCTCGACGACAGCTAACTATGGCTACACCTTC
cdr3_aa: CASSSTTANYGYTF

clone_size: NA
j_call: TRBJ1-2
d_call: NA
v_call: TRBV30
cdr3_nt: TGTGCCTGGAGTGTGTCCCAGAACTATGGCTACACCTTC
cdr3_aa: CAWSVSQNYGYTF

clone_size: NA
j_call: TRBJ2-2
d_call: TRBD1
v_call: TRBV7-9
cdr3_nt: TGTGCCAGCGGCTCCCGGGACAGGGGGAGGAGGGAGCTGTTTTTT
cdr3_aa: CASGSRDRGRRELFF

clone_size: NA
j_call: TRBJ2-1
d_call: TRBD2
v_call: TRBV6-4
cdr3_nt: TGTGCCAGCAGTCCCGGGACTAGCGGGGGGCTTAATGAGCAGTTCTTC
cdr3_aa: CASSPGTSGGLNEQFF

clone_size: NA
j_call: TRBJ1-5
d_call: TRBD1
v_call: TRBV27
cdr3_nt: TGTGCCAGTGGGACAGGGGGAAATCAGCCCCAGCATTTT
cdr3_aa: CASGTGGNQPQHF

clone_size: NA
j_call: TRBJ1-1
d_call: TRBD1
v_call: TRBV5-6
cdr3_nt: TGTGCCAGCAGCTTATACCGGGACAGGGGGCTTGGGGCCACTGAAGCTTTCTTT
cdr3_aa: CASSLYRDRGLGATEAFF

clone_size: few
j_call: TRBJ2-1
d_call: TRBD1
v_call: TRBV18
cdr3_nt: TGTGCCAGCTCACCCAACCGGGACAGGGGGAGTAAGGAGCAGTTCTTC
cdr3_aa: CASSPNRDRGSKEQFF

clone_size: NA
j_call: TRBJ1-2
d_call: TRBD1
v_call: TRBV3-1/TRBV3-2
cdr3_nt: TGTGCCAGCAGCCACGGACAGGGGGTCGGCTACACCTTC
cdr3_aa: CASSHGQGVGYTF

clone_size: NA
j_call: TRBJ2-5
d_call: NA
v_call: TRBV5-1
cdr3_nt: TGCGCCAGCAGCTTGAGATTGATCAGGGGCTGGGAGACCCAGTACTTC
cdr3_aa: CASSLRLIRGWETQYF

clone_size: NA
j_call: TRBJ2-7
d_call: NA
v_call: TRBV7-8
cdr3_nt: TGTGCCAGCAGCTCGGTGAACTACGAGCAGTACTTC
cdr3_aa: CASSSVNYEQYF

clone_size: NA
j_call: TRBJ2-5
d_call: NA
v_call: TRBV7-2
cdr3_nt: TGTGCCAGCAGCCTAACGGGTCTTCGGGGAGAGACCCAGTACTTC
cdr3_aa: CASSLTGLRGETQYF

clone_size: NA
j_call: TRBJ1-6
d_call: NA
v_call: TRBV27
cdr3_nt: TGTGCCAGCAGTTTAGAGAGGGATTCACCCCTCCACTTT
cdr3_aa: CASSLERDSPLHF

clone_size: NA
j_call: TRBJ2-2
d_call: NA
v_call: TRBV3-1/TRBV3-2
cdr3_nt: TGTGCCAGCAGCCAAGTAGGGGGGCTGTTTTTT
cdr3_aa: CASSQVGGLFF

clone_size: NA
j_call: TRBJ2-1
d_call: NA
v_call: TRBV6-2/TRBV6-3
cdr3_nt: TGTGCCAGCAGCGCTGGTAGCGGTCACTACAATGAGCAGTTCTTC
cdr3_aa: CASSAGSGHYNEQFF